This passage covers 14 T cell receptor beta chains from one sample sequenced in a study of cytomegalovirus exposure and HLA in healthy donors. The PCR used 60 Vbeta and 13 Jbeta primers. Produced via immunoSEQ multiplex PCR; TCRdb's table is partial and in-frame only. The sample includes fewer than 200,000 clones, more than 65% seen only once; the top ten take 2.9%. Sequenced input: PBMCs. These receptors were obtained from a female donor in good health and CMV-seronegative.

This clone appeared a single time. This chain uses TRBV28 with TRBJ2-7; D is possibly TRBD1 (7 bases). The CDR3 is made up of 13 amino acids. The germline V gene encodes CDR1 MDHEN and CDR2 SYDVKM. V was clipped by 7 bases and J by 3 bases, with 13 bases between them. CDR3: CASTGGRLYEQYF. CDR3 nucleotides: TGTGCCAGCACAGGGGGGAGGCTCTACGAGCAGTACTTC.

The genes are TRBV2 and TRBJ1-2, with 10 nucleotides matching TRBD1. Germline V gene data show CDR1 as SNHLY and CDR2 as FYNNEI. After removal of 4 bases from V and 2 bases from J, the junction contained 10 bases not matched to a gene. This CDR3 has 17 residues. The CDR3 is CASSGGQGIESNYGYTF. The CDR3 DNA reads TGTGCCAGCAGTGGGGGACAGGGGATCGAGAGCAACTATGGCTACACCTTC.

The rearrangement uses TRBV9 and TRBJ2-6, with D possibly TRBD1 on 5 matching bases. The CDR3 loop spans 16 amino acids. The germline CDR1 and CDR2 sequences are SGDLS and YYNGEE. Trimming shortened V by 3 bases and J by 4 bases, and 14 bases separated the two germline ends. The CDR3 sequence: CASSAPGLVGANVLTF. The DNA for the CDR3 is TGTGCCAGCAGCGCGCCAGGGCTCGTAGGGGCCAACGTCCTGACTTTC.

This chain links TRBV6-5 with TRBJ1-2, with 9 bases aligning to TRBD1. The CDR3 totals 13 residues. The V and J ends lost 5 bases and 5 bases, in that order; junction bases with no gene match: 3. CDR1 and CDR2 (germline): MNHEY, SVGAGI. DNA of the CDR3: TGTGCCAGCAGTCTACAGGGGGCATATGGCTACACCTTC. Translating gives CASSLQGAYGYTF.

This clone was counted a few times. The chain combines TRBV25-1 with TRBJ1-1; D might be TRBD1 (6 bases). The V gene's germline CDR1 is MGHDK and CDR2 SYGVNS. V was trimmed by 5 bases and J by 1 base, leaving 8 bases between them. The length of the CDR3 is 13 residues. The CDR3 reads CASSLTGNTEAFF. DNA for the CDR3: TGTGCCAGCAGTCTGACAGGGAACACTGAAGCTTTCTTT. Using reference TRBV25-1 and TRBJ1-1 for the parts outside the CDR3, the full variable domain is EADIYQTPRYLVIGTGKKITLECSQTMGHDKMYWYQQDPGMELHLIHYSYGVNSTEKGDLSSESTVSRIRTEHFPLTLESARPSHTSQYLCASSLTGNTEAFFGQGTRLTVV.

The chain links TRBV7-9 to TRBJ2-6, with TRBD2 matching over 12 bases. The ends lost 4 bases at V and 1 base at J; junction bases unmatched: 2. CDR3 length equals 17 residues. CDR1 and CDR2 (germline): SEHNR, FQNEAQ (reference sequence). CDR3 coding DNA: TGTGCCAGCAGCTCCGGACTAGCGGGGTCTGGGGCCAACGTCCTGACTTTC. This encodes CASSSGLAGSGANVLTF.

The chain employs TRBV5-6 and TRBJ1-2; the match to TRBD1 covers 11 bases. Germline CDR1 reads SGHDT; CDR2 reads YYEEEE. The length of the CDR3 is 14 residues. With V trimmed by 4 bases and J by 8 bases, 7 bases remained unmatched. The CDR3 sequence is CASSTDRGLAGYTF. CDR3 nucleotides: TGTGCCAGCAGCACGGACAGGGGGCTGGCCGGCTACACCTTC. The full variable domain, completed using reference TRBV5-6 and TRBJ1-2, is DAGVTQSPTHLIKTRGQQVTLRCSPKSGHDTVSWYQQALGQGPQFIFQYYEEEERQRGNFPDRFSGHQFPNYSSELNVNALLLGDSALYLCASSTDRGLAGYTFGSGTRLTVV.

CDR3: CAWASVNTGELFF. DNA for the CDR3: TGTGCCTGGGCTAGCGTGAACACCGGGGAGCTGTTTTTT. This chain joins TRBV30 and TRBJ2-2; a possible D gene is TRBD2 (6 bases). Per germline, CDR1 GTSNPN and CDR2 SVGIG (reference sequence). V gave up 5 bases and J gave up 1 base, with 8 bases separating them. The CDR3 runs 13 residues. The full variable domain, with the rest looked up from reference TRBV30 and TRBJ2-2, is SQTIHQWPATLVQPVGSPLSLECTVEGTSNPNLYWYRQAAGRGLQLLFYSVGIGQISSEVPQNLSASRPQDRQFILSSKKLLLSDSGFYLCAWASVNTGELFFGEGSRLTVL.

The chain has TRBV10-3 and TRBJ2-5; 11 positions agree with TRBD2. The V gene end was trimmed by 8 bases and the J gene end by 4 bases; junction bases not matched to a gene: 9. Germline CDR1 ENHRY, CDR2 SYGVKD. This CDR3 has 15 amino acids. The CDR3 DNA reads as TGTGCCATCCATAGCGGGAGGGGAGGGGGAGAGACCCAGTACTTC. This gives the protein CAIHSGRGGGETQYF.

This rearrangement joins TRBV4-1 to TRBJ1-2; D is perhaps TRBD1 (5 bases). The germline CDR1 and CDR2 sequences are MGHRA and YSYEKL. The V end lost 4 bases, the J end lost 4 bases, and 16 bases lay between the germline ends. The CDR3 has 15 amino acids. The CDR3 here is CASSPGSGLSYGYTF. CDR3 bases: TGCGCCAGCAGCCCCGGGTCAGGGCTGAGCTATGGCTACACCTTC.

The chain has TRBV7-2 and TRBJ1-2, with 9 bases lining up with TRBD1. V gave up 1 base and J gave up 0 bases; unmatched junction bases: 12. The CDR3 has 19 amino acids. Germline CDR1 reads SGHTA; CDR2 reads FQGNSA. The CDR3 coding sequence is TGTGCCAGCAGCTTAGGGACAGACAGGGGGTACGGTGCTAACTATGGCTACACCTTC. Its protein is CASSLGTDRGYGANYGYTF.

The chain joins TRBV5-6 to TRBJ1-3; D not certain. CDR1 SGHDT and CDR2 YYEEEE come from the germline V gene. Trimming took 1 base from V and 2 from J, leaving 7 bases between them. CDR3 length equals 14 residues. CDR3 nucleotide sequence: TGTGCCAGCAGCTTGCAAGGAGCTGGAAACACCATATATTTT. Translating it yields CASSLQGAGNTIYF.

The chain uses TRBV6-1 and TRBJ2-7, with 7 bases identical to TRBD1. Germline loops: CDR1 MNHNS, CDR2 SASEGT. V lost 11 bases, J lost 0 bases, and 10 bases stayed unmatched. This CDR3 spans 14 amino acids. The CDR3, as DNA: TGTGCCGCCCACCCCGGGACAGCCTCCTACGAGCAGTACTTC. This gives the protein CAAHPGTASYEQYF.

V gene TRBV4-3 combines with J gene TRBJ2-1, with D tentatively TRBD2 (5 bases). The germline CDR1 and CDR2 sequences are LGHNA and YSLEER. V was cut by 0 bases and J by 6 bases, with 15 bases left in between. The CDR3 length is 16 residues. The CDR3 region has the DNA TGCGCCAGCAGCCAAGATGGGAGATTACCTGGCAATGAGCAGTTCTTC. Its protein product is CASSQDGRLPGNEQFF.